The 27 T cell receptor beta chains below come from one sample, sequenced in a study of regulatory T cells in long-lasting Graves disease. Described time point: newly diagnosed GD, antithyroid drugs for less than 3 months. Generation of the TCR library employed RNA extracted from PBMCs. Both iRepertoire HTBI primers and Arm-PCR of CDR3 regions were used to build the TCR beta libraries. TCRdb analysed the multiplex PCR reads with MiXCR anew, one entry per CDR3 protein. The top ten hold around 12% of the sample, which has some 600,000 distinct CDR3 sequences, about 16% seen once. The same data also contributed to another study, on T cells in Graves' hyperthyroidism and ophthalmopathy.

The source material was peripheral blood mononuclear cells (PBMCs), sampled at new diagnosis, from a patient treated with antithyroid drugs. The receptors were gathered from a man between 18 and 35 years old with Graves disease.

The chain has TRBV19 and TRBJ2-7; 7 bases align to TRBD2. Germline-derived CDR1 and CDR2 are LNHDA and SQIVND (reference sequence). V was clipped by 6 bases and J by 4 bases; unmatched bases: 9. The CDR3 contains 14 residues. The CDR3 DNA sequence: TGTGCCAGTAGCACCGGCGGGAGCCCGTACGAGCAGTACTTC. This gives the protein CASSTGGSPYEQYF.

This clonotype appeared many times. CDR3 region: CASSSSVGRVSNTEAFF. CDR3 coding DNA: TGTGCCAGCAGCAGTTCCGTTGGCAGGGTTTCAAACACTGAAGCTTTCTTT. This chain uses TRBV3-1 with TRBJ1-1, with D possibly TRBD1 on 5 matching bases. CDR3 size: 17 residues. Trimming cost V 5 bases and J 2 bases, with 21 bases left between them. In germline, CDR1 is LGHDT, CDR2 YNNKEL (reference sequence).

This clonotype was seen repeatedly, ten times or more. The chain uses TRBV27 and TRBJ2-1, with TRBD1 matching 8 bases. Germline V CDR1 and CDR2: MNHEY, SMNVEV (reference sequence). Trimming took 2 bases from V and 8 from J; bases not matched to a gene: 8. The CDR3 spans 15 residues. CDR3 region: CASSLVAGGHYEQFF. Here the CDR3 DNA reads TGTGCCAGCAGTTTAGTCGCAGGGGGCCATTATGAGCAGTTCTTC.

The chain recombines TRBV28 with TRBJ1-6; no clear D gene. Germline lookup yields CDR1 MDHEN and CDR2 SYDVKM. Trimming pared 2 bases from V and 10 bases from J, leaving 15 bases between. This CDR3 is built from 15 residues. The chain's CDR3 is CASSLVDLGNSPLHF. The CDR3 DNA follows: TGTGCCAGCAGTTTAGTAGATTTGGGGAACTCACCCCTCCACTTT. Supplemented by reference TRBV28 and TRBJ1-6, the full variable domain reads DVKVTQSSRYLVKRTGEKVFLECVQDMDHENMFWYRQDPGLGLRLIYFSYDVKMKEKGDIPEGYSVSREKKERFSLILESASTNQTSMYLCASSLVDLGNSPLHFGNGTRLTVT.

The genes are TRBV20-1 and TRBJ1-4, with D unclear. The CDR3 is made up of 17 amino acids. Trimming pared 5 bases from V and 0 bases from J, leaving 19 bases between. Germline V lookup: CDR1 DFQATT, CDR2 SNEGSKA (reference sequence). The chain's CDR3 is CSARKEVGVSTNEKLFF. The CDR3 DNA follows: TGCAGTGCTCGGAAAGAAGTTGGAGTATCAACTAATGAAAAACTGTTTTTT.

This clonotype came up many times. This chain links TRBV28 with TRBJ1-1; the D is unclear. Germline V gives CDR1 MDHEN, CDR2 SYDVKM. Trimming took off 5 bases at V and 6 bases at J, with 16 bases between the two ends. The CDR3 length is 14 residues. The CDR3 bases are TGTGCCAGCAGTGCCGCATTAAAGGGCGCTGAAGCTTTCTTT. Amino acid sequence: CASSAALKGAEAFF.

The gene calls are TRBV13 and TRBJ2-1; TRBD1 or TRBD2 may be the D gene (6 bases each). Germline CDR1 reads PRHDT; CDR2 reads FYEKMQ (reference sequence). The V end lost 5 bases, the J end lost 9 bases, and 14 bases lay between the germline ends. This CDR3 has 13 residues. This CDR3 reads CASSPGGGGEQFF. The CDR3 coding sequence is TGTGCCAGCAGCCCAGGAGGGGGAGGTGAGCAGTTCTTC.

This clonotype has only a few counts. The chain is built from TRBV19 and TRBJ1-2; D remains ambiguous. V was clipped by 4 bases and J by 6 bases, with 9 bases between them. The CDR3 loop spans 12 amino acids. CDR1 LNHDA and CDR2 SQIVND come from the germline V gene (reference sequence). The CDR3 protein is CASSTRWHGYTF. In nucleotides, the CDR3 is TGTGCCAGTAGTACCCGGTGGCATGGCTACACCTTC.

At least ten counts were recorded for this clonotype. The V gene is TRBV29-1, the J gene TRBJ2-1, with D perhaps matching TRBD1 or TRBD2 (5 bases each). The CDR3 is made up of 13 amino acids. V shed 4 bases and J shed 9 bases, with 16 bases lying between them. Germline CDR1 reads SQVTM; CDR2 reads ANQGSEA. CDR3 region: CSVASWGGGEQFF. DNA for the CDR3: TGCAGCGTTGCGTCCTGGGGCGGAGGTGAGCAGTTCTTC.

At least ten counts were recorded for this clonotype. DNA of the CDR3: TGCAGTGCTAGAGATTGGCCTAACACCGGGGAGCTGTTTTTT. Its translation: CSARDWPNTGELFF. V is TRBV20-1 and J is TRBJ2-2; no reliable D call. CDR3 length: 14 residues. V shed 0 bases and J shed 2 bases, with 7 bases lying between them. CDR1 and CDR2 from the germline V gene are DFQATT and SNEGSKA (reference sequence).

The chain couples TRBV28 to TRBJ1-3; D remains ambiguous. CDR1 and CDR2 from the germline V gene are MDHEN and SYDVKM. The CDR3 length is 18 residues. Between the trimmed V and J ends, which lost 3 bases and 5 bases, there was a span of 23 bases. The CDR3 coding sequence is TGTGCCAGCAGTTTTGTGGTGGGGAGAGGGATTTTTAGAAACACCATATATTTT. Amino acids: CASSFVVGRGIFRNTIYF.

This clonotype was observed at least ten times. The chain combines TRBV20-1 with TRBJ1-1, with D hard to call. CDR3 size: 14 residues. V was clipped by 6 bases and J by 2 bases, with 16 bases between them. CDR1 is DFQATT, CDR2 SNEGSKA, per germline (reference sequence). The CDR3 loop is CSARRTSSNTEAFF. The CDR3 coding sequence is TGCAGTGCCAGGAGGACTAGCTCAAACACTGAAGCTTTCTTT.

The rearrangement links TRBV12-3 or TRBV12-4 to TRBJ2-6, with 12 bases lining up with TRBD1. The V and J ends lost 5 bases and 3 bases, in that order; junction bases with no gene match: 5. The CDR3 is 17 amino acids. In nucleotides, the CDR3 is TGTGCCAGCAGTCCCCGGGACAGGGGGCGTGGGGCCAACGTCCTGACTTTC. This sequence encodes CASSPRDRGRGANVLTF.

The sample holds a few counts of this clonotype. V usage is TRBV19 and J usage is TRBJ2-1, with 9 bases identical to TRBD1. CDR3 length: 16 amino acids. V was clipped by 6 bases and J by 1 base; unmatched bases: 7. Germline lookup yields CDR1 LNHDA and CDR2 SQIVND (reference sequence). The CDR3 DNA reads TGTGCCAGTAGCCAAGGACAGGGGCGGTCCTACAATGAGCAGTTCTTC. Translation: CASSQGQGRSYNEQFF. The full variable domain, with the rest looked up from reference TRBV19 and TRBJ2-1, is DGGITQSPKYLFRKEGQNVTLSCEQNLNHDAMYWYRQDPGQGLRLIYYSQIVNDFQKGDIAEGYSVSREKKESFPLTVTSAQKNPTAFYLCASSQGQGRSYNEQFFGPGTRLTVL.

This clonotype was found a few times. V usage is TRBV9 and J usage is TRBJ2-3; D may be TRBD2 (6 bases). Germline lookup yields CDR1 SGDLS and CDR2 YYNGEE. CDR3 size: 14 residues. V lost 4 bases, J lost 5 bases, and 14 bases lay in between. Here the CDR3 reads CASSTGGPGDTQYF. The CDR3 DNA reads as TGTGCCAGCAGCACAGGAGGGCCGGGAGATACGCAGTATTTT.

At least ten counts were recorded for this clonotype. The chain carries TRBV12-3 or TRBV12-4 and TRBJ1-5; D may be TRBD1 (5 bases). V lost 3 bases, J lost 3 bases, and 9 bases lay in between. The CDR3 runs to 14 residues. The CDR3 sequence is CASSLGPINQPQHF. CDR3 sequence (DNA): TGTGCCAGCAGTTTGGGACCGATCAATCAGCCCCAGCATTTT.

This clonotype was seen many times. The chain joins TRBV11-2 to TRBJ2-5; no reliable D call. CDR3 size: 13 residues. V was trimmed by 2 bases and J by 5 bases, leaving 9 bases between them. The V gene's germline CDR1 is SGHAT and CDR2 FQNNGV. For the CDR3, the DNA is TGTGCCAGCAGCTTACTGGCTCGGGAGACCCAGTACTTC. Translation gives CASSLLARETQYF.

V and J are TRBV19 and TRBJ1-1, with TRBD1 as a possible D gene (6 bases). Per the germline V gene, CDR1 is LNHDA and CDR2 is SQIVND (reference sequence). The CDR3 totals 14 residues. Trimming cost V 7 bases and J 0 bases, with 12 bases left between them. CDR3 bases: TGTGCCAGTAATTCGGACAGTTTGAACACTGAAGCTTTCTTT. Translation: CASNSDSLNTEAFF.

The chain has TRBV20-1 and TRBJ2-5; TRBD2 is a possible D gene (6 bases). Germline V gene lookup returns CDR1 DFQATT and CDR2 SNEGSKA (reference sequence). The V end was cut by 1 base, the J end by 4 bases, with 16 bases between. The CDR3 extends over 15 amino acids. This CDR3 reads CSARAPLGGRETQYF. DNA of the CDR3: TGCAGTGCTAGAGCCCCCCTTGGAGGGCGAGAGACCCAGTACTTC.

The V call is TRBV6-5, the J call TRBJ1-2; TRBD1 matches at 7 bases. J was trimmed by 2 bases and V by 6 bases; bases with no gene match: 9. This CDR3 is 15 amino acids long. The germline V gene has CDR1 MNHEY and CDR2 SVGAGI. The CDR3 region has the DNA TGTGCCAGCAGCTACGCCGGGACAGACAACTATGGCTACACCTTC. This gives the protein CASSYAGTDNYGYTF.

Worth noting for this clonotype: A much larger clonotype is one base distant, so this may be a read error. V gene TRBV20-1 combines with J gene TRBJ2-7; maybe TRBD1 (6 bases). The CDR3 is 13 residues long. Per germline, CDR1 DFQATT and CDR2 SNEGSKA (reference sequence). V dropped 5 bases and J dropped 0 bases, with 11 bases sitting between them. CDR3 DNA sequence: TGCAGTGCTGGCAGGGGCGGCTCCTACGAGCAGTACTTC. As protein: CSAGRGGSYEQYF.

This clonotype was seen only a few times. The rearrangement joins TRBV5-1 to TRBJ1-4; no clear D. The CDR3 consists of 14 residues. Germline loops: CDR1 SGHRS, CDR2 YFSETQ. With 0 bases removed from V and 7 bases from J, the gap between germline ends came to 10 bases. This CDR3 reads CASSLERRGEKLFF. The CDR3 DNA is TGCGCCAGCAGCTTGGAACGGAGAGGTGAAAAACTGTTTTTT.

In this sample, this clonotype turned up many times. This chain connects TRBV19 to TRBJ2-7, with 8 bases fitting TRBD2. Trimming at V came to 4 bases and at J to 6 bases, leaving 11 bases not matched to a gene. The CDR3 covers 15 residues. The germline gives CDR1 LNHDA, CDR2 SQIVND (reference sequence). The CDR3 protein is CASSTEAGVVFEQYF. The CDR3 DNA is TGTGCCAGTAGTACCGAAGCGGGAGTAGTTTTCGAGCAGTACTTC.

This clonotype was observed a few times. V and J are TRBV2 and TRBJ2-3, with D perhaps TRBD1 or TRBD2 (5 bases each). The germline V gene encodes CDR1 SNHLY and CDR2 FYNNEI. V gave up 6 bases and J gave up 6 bases, with 16 bases separating them. The CDR3 is 14 amino acids. The CDR3 sequence: CASSTGTRLDTQYF. The CDR3 DNA reads TGTGCCAGCAGCACCGGGACCCGCCTGGATACGCAGTATTTT.

This clonotype was found a few times. The chain is built from TRBV9 and TRBJ2-7; D assignment may be TRBD1 or TRBD2 (6 bases each). V was cut by 4 bases and J by 4 bases, with 15 bases left in between. Looked up from germline, CDR1 is SGDLS and CDR2 is YYNGEE. The length of the CDR3 is 14 residues. CDR3 in amino acids: CASSPGGRIYEQYF. Written as DNA, the CDR3 is TGTGCCAGCAGCCCCGGGGGCAGGATATACGAGCAGTACTTC.

This clonotype was seen at least ten times. The CDR3: CASSQERDRGPTGELFF. The CDR3 DNA follows: TGTGCCAGCAGCCAAGAAAGGGACAGGGGGCCGACCGGGGAGCTGTTTTTT. This chain uses TRBV3-1 with TRBJ2-2; TRBD1 matches at 12 bases. V shed 0 bases and J 5 bases; nucleotides not matched to a gene: 4. The CDR3 sequence is 17 residues long. Germline V gives CDR1 LGHDT, CDR2 YNNKEL (reference sequence).

This clonotype was recorded a few times. This chain connects TRBV5-1 to TRBJ1-6; D gene ambiguous. Deletions cut 1 base from V and 6 bases from J, with 11 bases between. This CDR3 has 15 residues. CDR1 is SGHRS and CDR2 is YFSETQ in the germline V gene. The CDR3 sequence is CASSLRRGGNSPLHF. The CDR3 region has the DNA TGCGCCAGCAGCTTGCGGCGTGGTGGTAATTCACCCCTCCACTTT.